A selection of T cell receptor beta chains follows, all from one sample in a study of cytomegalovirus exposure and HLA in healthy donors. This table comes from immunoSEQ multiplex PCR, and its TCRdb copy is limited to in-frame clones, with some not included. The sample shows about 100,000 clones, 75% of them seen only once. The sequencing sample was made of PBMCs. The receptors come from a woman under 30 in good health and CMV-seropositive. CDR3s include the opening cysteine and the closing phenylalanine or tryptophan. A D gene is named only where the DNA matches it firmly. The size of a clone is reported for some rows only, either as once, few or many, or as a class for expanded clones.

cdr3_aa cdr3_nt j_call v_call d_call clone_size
CASRHTRDSSLGSYNEQFF TGTGCCAGCAGACACACGAGGGACAGTTCCTTAGGCTCCTACAATGAGCAGTTCTTC TRBJ2-1 TRBV5-5 TRBD1 NA
CASSLAGGPYNEQFF TGTGCCAGCAGTTTAGCGGGAGGGCCCTACAATGAGCAGTTCTTC TRBJ2-1 TRBV7-6 TRBD2 NA
CASTSGWGGEPNTGELFF TGTGCCAGCACCTCGGGGTGGGGAGGGGAACCGAACACCGGGGAGCTGTTTTTT TRBJ2-2 TRBV28 TRBD2 NA
CASSTKGGSTEAFF TGTGCCAGCAGTACCAAGGGGGGGAGCACTGAAGCTTTCTTT TRBJ1-1 TRBV2 NA NA
CASRLRQGTSYEQYF TGCGCCAGCAGACTGAGACAGGGCACCTCCTACGAGCAGTACTTC TRBJ2-7 TRBV4-3 TRBD1 NA
CASSFAGGSNQPQHF TGTGCCAGCAGTTTTGCAGGGGGCAGCAATCAGCCCCAGCATTTT TRBJ1-5 TRBV11-2 TRBD1 NA
CASSLVASVNEQFF TGCGCCAGCAGCTTGGTCGCGAGTGTCAATGAGCAGTTCTTC TRBJ2-1 TRBV5-1 NA NA
CASSLEYRGRTEAFF TGCGCCAGCAGCTTGGAATACAGGGGGCGGACTGAAGCTTTCTTT TRBJ1-1 TRBV5-1 TRBD1 NA
CATSRDLAEQETQYF TGTGCCACCAGCAGAGATTTAGCGGAGCAAGAGACCCAGTACTTC TRBJ2-5 TRBV15 NA NA
CASPPKDGGANQPQHF TGCGCCAGCCCTCCTAAGGATGGTGGGGCAAATCAGCCCCAGCATTTT TRBJ1-5 TRBV5-1 NA once
CASSLAGQGSYEQYF TGTGCCAGCAGCTTAGCGGGGCAGGGCTCCTACGAGCAGTACTTC TRBJ2-7 TRBV7-6 NA NA
CARSSPDWRPSSYEQYF TGTGCCAGAAGCTCCCCTGATTGGCGCCCTAGCTCCTACGAGCAGTACTTC TRBJ2-7 TRBV5-3 NA NA
CASSPGQGYYEQYF TGTGCCAGCAGCCCGGGACAGGGTTACTACGAGCAGTACTTC TRBJ2-7 TRBV6-5 TRBD1 NA
CASSSGLEVYEQYF TGTGCCAGCAGCTCTGGACTAGAAGTATACGAGCAGTACTTC TRBJ2-7 TRBV7-9 TRBD2 NA
CASSVVAAAQYF TGTGCCAGCAGCGTAGTGGCGGCAGCGCAGTATTTT TRBJ2-3 TRBV9 NA NA
CASSFSRGGYQPQHF TGTGCCAGCAGTTTTTCCAGGGGTGGATATCAGCCCCAGCATTTT TRBJ1-5 TRBV28 NA once
CARQAGATNEQFF TGTGCCCGCCAAGCGGGAGCTACCAATGAGCAGTTCTTC TRBJ2-1 TRBV25-1 TRBD2 NA
CASSPGTSLAVDTQYF TGTGCCAGCTCACCGGGTACTAGTCTAGCGGTAGATACGCAGTATTTT TRBJ2-3 TRBV18 TRBD2 NA
CASSLIWAEAGTSYNEQFF TGTGCCAGCAGCTTAATCTGGGCGGAGGCGGGAACCTCCTACAATGAGCAGTTCTTC TRBJ2-1 TRBV7-9 NA NA
CASSLGSSGSFGEQYF TGTGCCAGCAGCTTGGGTTCCAGCGGGAGTTTTGGGGAGCAGTACTTC TRBJ2-7 TRBV5-6 TRBD2 once
CASSQGAGQPQHF TGTGCCAGCAGCCAGGGGGCGGGTCAGCCCCAGCATTTT TRBJ1-5 TRBV14 NA once
CASSEDDRGVPQHF TGTGCCAGCAGTGAAGACGACAGGGGGGTACCCCAGCATTTT TRBJ1-5 TRBV6-1 TRBD1 few
CASSYTRDRSYEQYF TGCGCCAGCAGTTACACCCGGGACAGGTCCTACGAGCAGTACTTC TRBJ2-7 TRBV23-1 TRBD1 few
CAWSRGYNEQFF TGTGCCTGGAGCAGGGGCTACAATGAGCAGTTCTTC TRBJ2-1 TRBV30 NA NA
CASSPGLAGVSYNEQFF TGTGCCAGCTCACCAGGGCTGGCGGGAGTTTCCTACAATGAGCAGTTCTTC TRBJ2-1 TRBV18 TRBD2 NA
CASTPGVNIQYF TGTGCCAGCACCCCAGGGGTGAACATTCAGTACTTC TRBJ2-4 TRBV2 NA NA
CASTTRGQGLETQYF TGTGCCAGCACCACAAGGGGACAGGGCCTAGAGACCCAGTACTTC TRBJ2-5 TRBV28 TRBD1 NA
CASSLQGVVEPQHF TGTGCCAGCAGCTTGCAGGGCGTCGTCGAACCCCAGCATTTT TRBJ1-5 TRBV7-9 NA NA
CASTLAGVPAGYTF TGTGCCAGCACCTTAGCGGGCGTCCCGGCGGGCTACACCTTC TRBJ1-2 TRBV7-2 NA NA
CASSEDRANQPQHF TGTGCCAGCAGCGAGGACAGGGCCAATCAGCCCCAGCATTTT TRBJ1-5 TRBV7-9 TRBD1 NA
CASSIVAERSYEQYF TGTGCCAGTAGTATAGTGGCAGAACGCTCCTACGAGCAGTACTTC TRBJ2-7 TRBV19 NA NA
CASSSTGATYEQYF TGTGCCAGCAGCTCCACAGGGGCCACCTACGAGCAGTACTTC TRBJ2-7 TRBV7-9 TRBD1 few
CASSPRLADYNEQFF TGTGCCAGCAGCCCCCGGCTAGCGGACTACAATGAGCAGTTCTTC TRBJ2-1 TRBV9 TRBD2 NA
CASSSTGYGYTF TGTGCCAGCAGCTCGACAGGCTATGGCTACACCTTC TRBJ1-2 TRBV6-5 NA NA
CASSLVSGSYNEQFF TGTGCCAGCAGCTTAGTCAGCGGGTCCTACAATGAGCAGTTCTTC TRBJ2-1 TRBV7-2 NA NA
CASSRLPTYEQYF TGTGCCAGCAGCAGACTACCGACCTACGAGCAGTACTTC TRBJ2-7 TRBV7-2 NA NA